Described below is a single TCR beta chain sequence and its context. Its specificity is unknown. This record belongs to a study of T cell repertoires in cytomegalovirus infection. Study-level background: It was recently identified HLA-C-restricted and well-studied HLA-B-restricted CMV epitopes that the study used. It was the public TCR beta signatures that indicated both CMV infection and matching HLA type.

TCRdb used MiXCR to reprocess the reads, holding one entry per CDR3 protein. The sample consists of roughly 500,000 distinct CDR3 sequences, around a third of them appearing once. Study findings and constraints: It was HLA-C-restricted CMV-specific TCR beta clonotypes that dominated the response ex vivo. There were carriers of CMV plus the relevant HLA, and cumulative public TCR beta family frequency identified them.

The sample here was cultured PBMCs, taken from culture after CMV antigen stimulation. The receptor's source is a human donor in good health (CMV status not recorded). Some clones in this sample may be carry-over from other donors' samples.

DNA of the CDR3: TGTGCCAGCAGTTCCCCTATAGCGGGAACTTGGGATACGCAGTATTTT. This gives the protein CASSSPIAGTWDTQYF. The chain links TRBV6-2 or TRBV6-3 to TRBJ2-3, with 8 bases fitting TRBD2. Trimming removed 4 bases from V and 6 bases from J; junction bases left unmatched: 12. The CDR3 totals 16 residues. Germline loops: CDR1 MNHEY, CDR2 SVGEGT.